Sequencing of this TCR beta chain was carried out in a study of regulatory T cells in long-lasting Graves disease. There are 15 residues in the CDR3. The junction had 11 bases not matched to a gene; V was cut back by 6 bases and J by 1 base. CDR1 DFQATT and CDR2 SNEGSKA come from the germline V gene (reference sequence). With regard to this clonotype: Its antigen remains unidentified.

The TCR beta library used iRepertoire HTBI primers with Arm-PCR amplification of CDR3. Using its own MiXCR run on the multiplex PCR reads, TCRdb lists one record per CDR3 protein. This sample yields 530,000 or so distinct CDR3 sequences, of which about 16% are seen a single time; 9.5% to 15% belongs to the top ten. As for time point: newly diagnosed GD, antithyroid drugs for less than 3 months. Following extraction of RNA from PBMCs, that RNA was used to make the TCR library. Blood from the periphery, approximately 10 milliliters in all, was drawn into EDTA tubes. General study points: Persistent disease showed a preference for TRBV28, TRBJ1-2 and TRBJ2-5.

The sample also formed part of further work on T cells in Graves' hyperthyroidism and ophthalmopathy. This second study notes: Diagnosis of hyperthyroidism was new in patients aged 18 to 65, and its duration was under 2 months. Together with thyroid ultrasound, orbital computed tomography, serum thyroxine and TRAb, clinical symptoms were used for diagnoses.

Specimen: peripheral blood mononuclear cells (PBMCs), collected at new diagnosis, from a patient treated with antithyroid drugs. The chain combines TRBV20-1 with TRBJ2-5, with TRBD1 identical over 7 bases. This clonotype originated in a man in his late teens or twenties with Graves disease. The CDR3 nucleotides are TGCAGTGCATTTCGTCCGACAGGGACCCAAGAGACCCAGTACTTC. Its protein product is CSAFRPTGTQETQYF.